This T cell receptor (beta chain) came from a study of shared clonotypes between healthy human individuals. Study-level results: Unshared clonotypes carried lower generation probabilities than those common to all four donors. Rarefaction exposed incomplete sorted-subset sequencing despite large depth. Memory subsets had estimated richness that was generally smaller than that of naive subsets.

The assay was carried out at the deep level. Sequenced by immunoSEQ multiplex PCR; TCRdb stores in-frame clones only, minus some. Of roughly 2.6 million clones listed, approximately 94% are singletons. V trimming: 0 bases; J trimming: 6 bases; junction bases outside the gene matches: 1. The CDR3 runs to 15 residues. Looked up from germline, CDR1 is SGHRS and CDR2 is YFSETQ. About this clone: Antigen specificity is unknown.

The TCR sequence derives from a man between 18 and 29 years old in good health. Sequencing was performed on naive CD4+ T cells sorted from blood. Subset defined: CD45RA+ positively selected. The rearrangement uses TRBV5-1 and TRBJ2-7; 15 bases map to TRBD2. DNA for the CDR3: TGCGCCAGCAGCTTGGGGGGACTAGCGGGAGGCGAGCAGTACTTC. Residues: CASSLGGLAGGEQYF. The full variable domain, in which reference TRBV5-1 and TRBJ2-7 provide the parts outside the CDR3, is KAGVTQTPRYLIKTRGQQVTLSCSPISGHRSVSWYQQTPGQGLQFLFEYFSETQRNKGNFPGRFSGRQFSNSRSEMNVSTLELGDSALYLCASSLGGLAGGEQYFGPGTRLTVT.